This T cell receptor beta chain was sequenced in a study of human T cells and chemical hapten exposure. The wider study: In the roughly 25-week study, patients were dosed weekly with diphenylcyclopropenone on the scalp throughout. Patients, a majority of them female, were diagnosed with alopecia areata, totalis or universalis. Overall study findings and caveats: Significantly more large CDR3 similarity clusters arose among expanded TCRs than among controls.

This clonotype was picked up many times. Its antigen is not identified. The V gene end was trimmed by 7 bases and the J gene end by 7 bases; junction bases not matched to a gene: 20. The CDR3 is 18 residues long. TCRdb recomputed calls from the RACE reads with MiXCR, one row per CDR3 protein. The repertoire includes about 380,000 distinct CDR3 sequences, roughly 4.6% of them detected once, and just over 2.5% sits in the top ten. The time point was: pre-sensitization, week 0. Noted treatment: therapeutic diphenylcyclopropenone sensitization with weekly scalp DPC. Prior to application of each patch test, blood was drawn.

The chain combines TRBV12-3 or TRBV12-4 with TRBJ2-1, with 9 bases matching TRBD2. Sequenced material: whole blood, taken in connection with sensitization to the hapten diphenylcyclopropenone (DPC). The sequence was collected from a woman in her 50s with alopecia areata. Some clones in this sample may be carry-over from other donors' samples. DNA for the CDR3: TGTGCCAGCACTCTAATAAGTTTGCGGGAGGGCCGTAGAAATGAGCAGTTCTTC. This gives the protein CASTLISLREGRRNEQFF.